The 20 T cell receptor beta chains below come from one sample, sequenced in a study of blood T cell repertoires in COVID-19. Some clones are missing from TCRdb's copy, which holds only in-frame ones; the method was immunoSEQ multiplex PCR. The profile covers over 200,000 clones, with 80% to 90% appearing a single time and 15% to 20% taken by the ten largest. Specimen: peripheral blood. Every receptor here comes from a woman of 80 years or more with active or convalescent COVID-19.

The rearrangement uses TRBV20-1 and TRBJ2-7, with 8 bases lining up with TRBD2. Germline trimming cut 3 bases from V and 7 bases from J; bases unmatched to any gene: 8. Germline assignment: CDR1 DFQATT and CDR2 SNEGSKA (reference sequence). The CDR3 extends over 13 amino acids. The CDR3 bases are TGCAGTGCTAGTAGCGGGACCAGTTCGGAGCAGTACTTC. Translating gives CSASSGTSSEQYF.

The chain has TRBV19 and TRBJ1-6, with no clear D. The CDR3 runs 15 residues. Germline CDR1 and CDR2: LNHDA and SQIVND (reference sequence). Trimming cost V 6 bases and J 1 base, with 10 bases left between them. The CDR3 spells CASRIGVSYNSPLHF. CDR3 bases: TGTGCCAGTAGGATCGGGGTTTCCTATAATTCACCCCTCCACTTT.

The rearrangement joins TRBV11-2 to TRBJ1-6; D perhaps matches TRBD1 (5 bases). CDR3 length: 15 residues. Trimming pared 7 bases from V and 1 base from J, leaving 11 bases between. Germline CDR1 is SGHAT and CDR2 is FQNNGV. CDR3 coding DNA: TGTGCCAGCACCCTGGGGGGGTCCTATAATTCACCCCTCCACTTT. It is translated as CASTLGGSYNSPLHF.

V is TRBV12-3 or TRBV12-4 and J is TRBJ2-3; D gene unclear. V lost 5 bases to trimming and J lost 5 bases, with 8 bases between them. The CDR3 is 12 residues long. CDR3 coding DNA: TGTGCCAGCAGTGGTCCGGTAGATACGCAGTATTTT. This sequence encodes CASSGPVDTQYF.

The CDR3 DNA follows: TGCAGCGTTGCGGCAGGGGGCAATCAGCCCCAGCATTTT. Its translation is CSVAAGGNQPQHF. V is TRBV29-1 and J is TRBJ1-5, with D possibly TRBD1 on 6 matching bases. V was trimmed by 4 bases and J by 2 bases, leaving 9 bases between them. Per germline, CDR1 SQVTM and CDR2 ANQGSEA. The CDR3 is 13 amino acids.

V is TRBV5-1 and J is TRBJ2-3, with 10 nucleotides matching TRBD1. Per germline, CDR1 SGHRS and CDR2 YFSETQ. This CDR3 is built from 17 residues. With V trimmed by 3 bases and J by 0 bases, 7 bases remained unmatched. For the CDR3, the DNA is TGCGCCAGCAGCTCGGACAGGGGGAGAACAAGCACAGATACGCAGTATTTT. It yields the protein CASSSDRGRTSTDTQYF.

This clone was detected once. The chain's CDR3 is CASGAGVADTQYF. CDR3 nucleotide sequence: TGTGCCAGCGGGGCGGGGGTCGCAGATACGCAGTATTTT. V gene TRBV7-3 combines with J gene TRBJ2-3; 7 bases are a match to TRBD2. The V and J ends lost 8 bases and 4 bases, in that order; junction bases with no gene match: 6. The CDR3 length is 13 residues. Germline values: CDR1 SGHTA, CDR2 FQGTGA.

The CDR3 protein is CASSSSGAPNYGYTF. The CDR3 DNA is TGTGCCAGCAGCTCCTCAGGTGCTCCAAACTATGGCTACACCTTC. The V gene is TRBV7-9, the J gene TRBJ1-2; D call uncertain. Per germline, CDR1 SEHNR and CDR2 FQNEAQ (reference sequence). CDR3 length: 15 amino acids. V was pared by 4 bases and J by 2 bases, with 14 bases between.

The chain couples TRBV15 to TRBJ2-7, with D perhaps TRBD2 (5 bases). The germline V gene encodes CDR1 LNHNV and CDR2 YYDKDF (reference sequence). The CDR3 spans 13 residues. With 4 bases removed from V and 4 bases from J, the gap between germline ends came to 11 bases. DNA for the CDR3: TGTGCCACCAGCAAAGCGGAAGCTTACGAGCAGTACTTC. Protein sequence: CATSKAEAYEQYF.

The chain employs TRBV12-3 or TRBV12-4 and TRBJ2-5; D call uncertain. The CDR3 has 11 residues. The V end was cut by 4 bases, the J end by 4 bases, with 4 bases between. CDR3: CASSSGETQYF. Here the CDR3 DNA reads TGTGCCAGCAGTTCGGGAGAGACCCAGTACTTC.

The CDR3 sequence: CASSVIGTATEAFF. As DNA, the CDR3 is TGCGCCAGCAGCGTAATTGGGACAGCCACTGAAGCTTTCTTT. The gene calls are TRBV5-1 and TRBJ1-1, with 7 bases that match TRBD1. V lost 4 bases to trimming and J lost 4 bases; unmatched junction nucleotides: 7. Germline CDR1 reads SGHRS; CDR2 reads YFSETQ. This CDR3 has 14 amino acids.

This clone was found once. The genes are TRBV15 and TRBJ1-4, with TRBD1 matching over 11 bases. In germline, CDR1 is LNHNV, CDR2 YYDKDF (reference sequence). This CDR3 contains 15 residues. The V and J ends lost 3 bases and 13 bases, in that order; junction bases with no gene match: 10. The CDR3 bases are TGTGCCACCAGCAGGGCACCGGGACAGGGGGATTTACTGTTTTTT. Encoded protein: CATSRAPGQGDLLFF. Variable domain in full (rest from reference TRBV15 and TRBJ1-4): DAMVIQNPRYQVTQFGKPVTLSCSQTLNHNVMYWYQQKSSQAPKLLFHYYDKDFNNEADTPDNFQSRRPNTSFCFLDIRSPGLGDTAMYLCATSRAPGQGDLLFFGSGTQLSVL.

This clone was observed once. The chain is built from TRBV4-3 and TRBJ2-5, with D possibly being TRBD1 (6 bases). This CDR3 is 16 amino acids long. With 0 bases removed from V and 4 bases from J, the gap between germline ends came to 15 bases. CDR1 and CDR2 (germline): LGHNA, YSLEER. The CDR3 spells CASSQEGGTRGETQYF. CDR3 nucleotide sequence: TGCGCCAGCAGCCAAGAAGGAGGAACCAGGGGAGAGACCCAGTACTTC.

The rearrangement uses TRBV6-6 and TRBJ2-1, with TRBD2 matching 14 bases. The ends lost 6 bases at V and 0 bases at J; junction bases unmatched: 1. The length of the CDR3 is 16 residues. Germline CDR1 MNHNY, CDR2 SVGAGI (reference sequence). CDR3 in DNA: TGTGCCAGCAGAGGGACTAGCGGGAGCTCCTACAATGAGCAGTTCTTC. It is translated as CASRGTSGSSYNEQFF.

This chain uses TRBV30 with TRBJ2-5, with TRBD1 identical over 7 bases. The CDR3 is made up of 16 amino acids. Germline CDR1 is GTSNPN and CDR2 is SVGIG (reference sequence). Trimming at V came to 3 bases and at J to 4 bases, leaving 14 bases not matched to a gene. The CDR3 nucleotides read TGTGCCTGGAGGGAAATCGACAGGGTCACGGGAGAGACCCAGTACTTC. This codes for CAWREIDRVTGETQYF.

J is TRBJ2-2 and V is TRBV7-2; 15 nucleotides line up with TRBD2. The CDR3 loop spans 18 amino acids. V shed 5 bases and J 1 base; nucleotides not matched to a gene: 5. Germline CDR1 reads SGHTA; CDR2 reads FQGNSA. CDR3 DNA sequence: TGTGCCAGCAGCCCTCGGACTAGCGGGAGGGGGAACACCGGGGAGCTGTTTTTT. Translation gives CASSPRTSGRGNTGELFF.

This clone came up once. The V gene is TRBV5-4, the J gene TRBJ2-7; the match to TRBD2 covers 7 bases. Germline V lookup: CDR1 SGHNT, CDR2 YYREEE (reference sequence). There are 14 residues in the CDR3. After removal of 4 bases from V and 0 bases from J, the junction contained 4 bases not matched to a gene. The CDR3 bases are TGTGCCAGCAGCCAAGGACTAGGCTCCTACGAGCAGTACTTC. The encoded protein is CASSQGLGSYEQYF.

The V call is TRBV27, the J call TRBJ1-2, with TRBD1 identical over 7 bases. Germline CDR1 MNHEY, CDR2 SMNVEV (reference sequence). The CDR3 sequence is 15 residues long. Trimming cost V 3 bases and J 4 bases; bases outside gene matches: 8. CDR3 in amino acids: CASSFAGTDFYGYTF. DNA for the CDR3: TGTGCCAGCAGTTTCGCCGGGACAGACTTCTATGGCTACACCTTC.

V usage is TRBV18 and J usage is TRBJ2-5, with TRBD1 matching over 7 bases. The CDR3 covers 13 residues. J gave up 1 base and V 5 bases, and 1 base lay outside the gene matches. Per germline, CDR1 KGHSH and CDR2 LQKENI. CDR3 residues: CASSRDSQETQYF. The CDR3 DNA reads as TGTGCCAGCTCAAGGGACAGCCAAGAGACCCAGTACTTC.

This rearrangement joins TRBV19 to TRBJ1-5, with D possibly TRBD1 on 6 matching bases. Germline assignment: CDR1 LNHDA and CDR2 SQIVND (reference sequence). CDR3 length: 16 amino acids. V was clipped by 4 bases and J by 2 bases, with 15 bases between them. This CDR3 reads CASSNRNRAGNQPQHF. CDR3 coding DNA: TGTGCCAGTAGTAATCGCAACAGGGCTGGCAATCAGCCCCAGCATTTT.